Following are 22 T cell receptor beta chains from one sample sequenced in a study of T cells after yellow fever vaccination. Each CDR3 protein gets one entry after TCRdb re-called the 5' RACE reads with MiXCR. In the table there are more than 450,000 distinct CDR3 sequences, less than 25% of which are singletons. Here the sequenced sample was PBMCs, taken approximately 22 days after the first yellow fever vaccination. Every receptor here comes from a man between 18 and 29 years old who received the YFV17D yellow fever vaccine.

CDR3 loop: CASSQGGRSRPGDTQYF. In nucleotides, the CDR3 is TGCGCCAGCAGCCAGGGCGGTCGGTCAAGGCCGGGAGATACGCAGTATTTT. The chain has TRBV4-3 and TRBJ2-3; D remains ambiguous. Germline V lookup: CDR1 LGHNA, CDR2 YSLEER. The CDR3 runs 17 residues. The V gene lost 3 bases and the J gene lost 5 bases, with 21 bases spanning the gap.

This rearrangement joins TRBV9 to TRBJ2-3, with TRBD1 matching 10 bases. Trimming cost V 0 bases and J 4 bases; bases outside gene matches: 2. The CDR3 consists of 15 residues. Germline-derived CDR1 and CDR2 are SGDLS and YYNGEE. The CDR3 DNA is TGTGCCAGCAGCGTAGGGGGACAGGGGCCAGATACGCAGTATTTT. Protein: CASSVGGQGPDTQYF.

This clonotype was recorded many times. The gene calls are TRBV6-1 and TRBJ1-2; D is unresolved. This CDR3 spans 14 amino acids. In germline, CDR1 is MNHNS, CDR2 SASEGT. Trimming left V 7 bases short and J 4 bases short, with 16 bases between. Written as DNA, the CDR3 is TGTGCCAGCATCCGCCGCGACAAGACCTATGGCTACACCTTC. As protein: CASIRRDKTYGYTF.

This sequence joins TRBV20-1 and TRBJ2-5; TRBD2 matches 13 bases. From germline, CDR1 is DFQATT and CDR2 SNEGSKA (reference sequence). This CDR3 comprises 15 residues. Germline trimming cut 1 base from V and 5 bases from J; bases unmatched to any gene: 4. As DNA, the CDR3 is TGCAGTGCTAGAGGACCACTAGCGGGGGGGGAGACCCAGTACTTC. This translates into CSARGPLAGGETQYF.

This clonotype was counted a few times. Here the CDR3 DNA reads TGTGCCATCAGTGGGGCGGGCACAGATACGCAGTATTTT. This sequence encodes CAISGAGTDTQYF. The chain is built from TRBV10-3 and TRBJ2-3; D is unclear. Germline lookup yields CDR1 ENHRY and CDR2 SYGVKD. Trimming took off 4 bases at V and 1 base at J, with 6 bases between the two ends. The CDR3 runs 13 residues.

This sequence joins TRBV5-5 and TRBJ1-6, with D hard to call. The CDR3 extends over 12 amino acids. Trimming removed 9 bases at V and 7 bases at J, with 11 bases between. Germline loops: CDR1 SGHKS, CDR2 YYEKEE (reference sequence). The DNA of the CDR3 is TGTGCCACAGGAGGCGGGAATTCACCCCTCCACTTT. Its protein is CATGGGNSPLHF.

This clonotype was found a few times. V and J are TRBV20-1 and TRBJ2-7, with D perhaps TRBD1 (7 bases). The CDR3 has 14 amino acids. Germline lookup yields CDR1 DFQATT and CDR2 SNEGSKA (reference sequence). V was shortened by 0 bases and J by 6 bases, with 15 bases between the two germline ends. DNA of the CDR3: TGCAGTGCTAGAGATTTCTACCAGGGGGGCGAGCAGTACTTC. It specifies CSARDFYQGGEQYF.

DNA for the CDR3: TGTGCCAGCAGCGTCCCGCGGGACACCCTCTACAATGAGCAGTTCTTC. It is translated as CASSVPRDTLYNEQFF. This chain links TRBV7-2 with TRBJ2-1; perhaps D is TRBD1 or TRBD2 (6 bases each). This CDR3 is 16 amino acids long. Germline V gene data show CDR1 as SGHTA and CDR2 as FQGNSA. Trimming removed 5 bases at V and 3 bases at J, with 17 bases between.

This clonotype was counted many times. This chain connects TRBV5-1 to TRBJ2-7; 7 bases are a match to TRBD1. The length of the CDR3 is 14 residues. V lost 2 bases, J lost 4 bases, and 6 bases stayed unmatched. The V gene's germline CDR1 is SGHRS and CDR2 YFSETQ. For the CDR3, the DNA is TGCGCCAGCAGCTTCGGGACAGCCAGTTACGAGCAGTACTTC. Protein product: CASSFGTASYEQYF.

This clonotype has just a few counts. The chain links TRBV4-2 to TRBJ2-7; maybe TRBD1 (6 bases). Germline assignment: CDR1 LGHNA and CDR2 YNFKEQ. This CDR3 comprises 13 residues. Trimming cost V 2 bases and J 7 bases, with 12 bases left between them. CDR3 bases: TGTGCCAGCAGCCAAACACTCGACAGGGAGCAGTACTTC. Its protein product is CASSQTLDREQYF.

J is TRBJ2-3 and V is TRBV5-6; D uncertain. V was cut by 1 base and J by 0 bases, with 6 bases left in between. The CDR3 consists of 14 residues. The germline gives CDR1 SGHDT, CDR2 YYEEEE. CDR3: CASSLITSTDTQYF. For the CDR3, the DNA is TGTGCCAGCAGCTTGATCACTAGCACAGATACGCAGTATTTT.

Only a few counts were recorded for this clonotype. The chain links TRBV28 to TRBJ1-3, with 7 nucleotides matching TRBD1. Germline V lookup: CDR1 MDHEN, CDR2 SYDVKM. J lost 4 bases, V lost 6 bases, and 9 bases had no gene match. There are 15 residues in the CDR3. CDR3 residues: CASSRQGLLGNTIYF. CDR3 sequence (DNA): TGTGCCAGCAGCAGACAGGGTCTCTTAGGAAACACCATATATTTT. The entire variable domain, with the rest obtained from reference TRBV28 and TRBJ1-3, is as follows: DVKVTQSSRYLVKRTGEKVFLECVQDMDHENMFWYRQDPGLGLRLIYFSYDVKMKEKGDIPEGYSVSREKKERFSLILESASTNQTSMYLCASSRQGLLGNTIYFGEGSWLTVV.

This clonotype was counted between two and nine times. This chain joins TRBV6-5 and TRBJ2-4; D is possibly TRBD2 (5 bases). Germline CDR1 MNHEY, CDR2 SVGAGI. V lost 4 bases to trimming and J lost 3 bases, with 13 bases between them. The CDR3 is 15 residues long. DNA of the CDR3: TGTGCCAGCAGTTCCCTCCTCGCGGGCAAAAACATTCAGTACTTC. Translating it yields CASSSLLAGKNIQYF.

CDR3 loop: CAISESPWTGGYTF. The CDR3 nucleotides are TGTGCCATCAGTGAGTCGCCGTGGACAGGGGGCTACACCTTC. V is TRBV10-3 and J is TRBJ1-2; 8 nucleotides agree with TRBD1. Trimming removed 0 bases from V and 8 bases from J; junction bases left unmatched: 5. Germline values: CDR1 ENHRY, CDR2 SYGVKD. This CDR3 has 14 amino acids.

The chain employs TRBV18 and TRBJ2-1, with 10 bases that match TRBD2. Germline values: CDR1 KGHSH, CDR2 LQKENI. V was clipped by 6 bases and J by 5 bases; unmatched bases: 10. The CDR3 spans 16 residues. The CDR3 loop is CASSHKLAGPHNEQFF. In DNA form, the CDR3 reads TGTGCCAGCTCGCATAAACTAGCGGGGCCACACAATGAGCAGTTCTTC. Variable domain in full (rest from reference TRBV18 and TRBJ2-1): NAGVMQNPRHLVRRRGQEARLRCSPMKGHSHVYWYRQLPEEGLKFMVYLQKENIIDESGMPKERFSAEFPKEGPSILRIQQVVRGDSAAYFCASSHKLAGPHNEQFFGPGTRLTVL.

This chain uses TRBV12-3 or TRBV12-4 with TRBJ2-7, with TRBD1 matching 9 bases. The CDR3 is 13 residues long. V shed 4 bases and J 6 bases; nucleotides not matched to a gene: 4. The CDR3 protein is CASSSGTGFEQYF. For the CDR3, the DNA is TGTGCCAGCAGTTCCGGGACAGGGTTCGAGCAGTACTTC.

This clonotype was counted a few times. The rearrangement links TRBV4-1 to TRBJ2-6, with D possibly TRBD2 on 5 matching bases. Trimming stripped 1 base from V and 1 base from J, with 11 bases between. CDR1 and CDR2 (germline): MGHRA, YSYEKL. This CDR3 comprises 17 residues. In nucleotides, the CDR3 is TGCGCCAGCAGCCAAGTGAAAACGGGATCTGGGGCCAACGTCCTGACTTTC. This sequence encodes CASSQVKTGSGANVLTF.

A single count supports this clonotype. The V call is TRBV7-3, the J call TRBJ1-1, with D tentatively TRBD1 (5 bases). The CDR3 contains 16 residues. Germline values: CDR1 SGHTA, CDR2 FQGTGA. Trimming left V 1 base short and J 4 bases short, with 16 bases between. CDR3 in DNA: TGTGCCAGCAGCTTAAGTGGAGGGGCGATGGGCACTGAAGCTTTCTTT. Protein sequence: CASSLSGGAMGTEAFF.

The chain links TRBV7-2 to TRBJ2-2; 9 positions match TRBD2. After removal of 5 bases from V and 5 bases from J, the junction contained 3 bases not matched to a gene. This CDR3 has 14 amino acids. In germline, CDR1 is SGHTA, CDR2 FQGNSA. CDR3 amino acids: CASSASGVTGELFF. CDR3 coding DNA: TGTGCCAGCAGCGCTAGCGGGGTTACCGGGGAGCTGTTTTTT.

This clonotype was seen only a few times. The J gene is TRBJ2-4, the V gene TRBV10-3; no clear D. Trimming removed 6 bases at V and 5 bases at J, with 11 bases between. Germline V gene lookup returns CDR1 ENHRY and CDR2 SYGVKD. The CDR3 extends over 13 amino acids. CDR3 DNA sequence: TGTGCCATCAGGAGGCCTTCGGAAAACATTCAGTACTTC. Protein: CAIRRPSENIQYF.

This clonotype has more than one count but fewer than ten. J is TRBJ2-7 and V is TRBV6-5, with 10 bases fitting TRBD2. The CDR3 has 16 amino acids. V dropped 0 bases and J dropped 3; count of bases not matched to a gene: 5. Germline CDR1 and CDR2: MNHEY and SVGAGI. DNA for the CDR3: TGTGCCAGCAGTTACTCGCTAGCGGGGGCTTTCTACGAGCAGTACTTC. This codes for CASSYSLAGAFYEQYF.

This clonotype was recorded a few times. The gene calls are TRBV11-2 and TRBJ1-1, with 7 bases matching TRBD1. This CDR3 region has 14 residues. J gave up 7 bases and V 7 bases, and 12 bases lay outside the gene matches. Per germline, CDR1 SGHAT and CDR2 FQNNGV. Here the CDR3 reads CASTPVGGTVEAFF. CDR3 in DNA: TGTGCCAGCACCCCCGTTGGGGGGACAGTTGAAGCTTTCTTT.